A single T cell receptor beta chain is shown here with its context. CDR1 is MDHEN, CDR2 SYDVKM, per germline. The CDR3 covers 16 residues. The ends lost 3 bases at V and 7 bases at J; junction bases unmatched: 12. The data were taken from a study of blood T cell repertoires in COVID-19. Some clones are missing from TCRdb's copy, which holds only in-frame ones; the method was immunoSEQ multiplex PCR. This sample has about 92,000 clones, with 91% found just once. This chain connects TRBV28 to TRBJ1-1; TRBD1 matches at 9 bases. The sequenced material came from peripheral blood. The TCR originated in a human donor with active COVID-19. The donor label of this sample is uncertain. As DNA, the CDR3 is TGTGCCAGCAGTTTGGTAACAGGGGGCTCCATGCGTGAAGCTTTCTTT. This translates into CASSLVTGGSMREAFF.